This is a list of T cell receptor beta chains from one sample in a study of blood T cells in healthy people across ages. TCRdb processed the 5' RACE reads anew with MiXCR; each CDR3 protein has one entry. This table has just over 1 million distinct CDR3 sequences, around 43% appearing once. The specimen was blood. The receptors derive from a woman aged 60 to 75 in good health. Both conserved end residues are part of each CDR3. Fields, in order: clone size, D gene, V gene, CDR3 length, J gene, CDR3 protein, CDR3 DNA. The D gene is left open where the match is weak. Some rows have no size entry. The others give once, few or many, or a class for an expanded clone.

clone size: -; D gene: TRBD1; V gene: TRBV7-9; CDR3 length: 14; J gene: TRBJ2-5; CDR3 protein: CASSSSDRSETQYF; CDR3 DNA: TGTGCCAGCAGCTCATCGGACAGGAGCGAGACCCAGTACTTC
clone size: -; D gene: -; V gene: TRBV27; CDR3 length: 15; J gene: TRBJ1-1; CDR3 protein: CASSLKQVANTEAFF; CDR3 DNA: TGCGCCAGCAGTTTAAAACAGGTTGCGAACACTGAAGCTTTCTTT
clone size: few; D gene: -; V gene: TRBV20-1; CDR3 length: 13; J gene: TRBJ2-7; CDR3 protein: CSARDEKGIEQYF; CDR3 DNA: TGCAGTGCTAGAGATGAGAAGGGAATCGAGCAGTACTTC
clone size: -; D gene: TRBD2; V gene: TRBV13; CDR3 length: 16; J gene: TRBJ2-5; CDR3 protein: CASSSRLSGRAREQYF; CDR3 DNA: TGTGCCAGCAGCTCGCGCTTGAGCGGGAGGGCCCGTGAGCAGTACTTC
clone size: few; D gene: -; V gene: TRBV5-1; CDR3 length: 15; J gene: TRBJ2-7; CDR3 protein: CASSSRDSRANEQYF; CDR3 DNA: TGCGCCAGCAGCTCCCGCGACAGCCGCGCTAACGAGCAGTACTTC
clone size: few; D gene: -; V gene: TRBV6-5; CDR3 length: 15; J gene: TRBJ2-1; CDR3 protein: CASSYAEGVENEQFF; CDR3 DNA: TGTGCCAGCAGTTACGCTGAAGGGGTGGAGAATGAGCAGTTCTTC
clone size: -; D gene: -; V gene: TRBV20-1; CDR3 length: 13; J gene: TRBJ1-2; CDR3 protein: CSASPGSKDGYTF; CDR3 DNA: TGCAGTGCTAGTCCCGGGAGTAAGGATGGCTACACCTTC
clone size: -; D gene: -; V gene: TRBV20-1; CDR3 length: 15; J gene: TRBJ2-5; CDR3 protein: CSARALKNSQETQYF; CDR3 DNA: TGCAGTGCTAGAGCACTAAAGAACTCTCAAGAGACCCAGTACTTC
clone size: -; D gene: TRBD2; V gene: TRBV4-1; CDR3 length: 15; J gene: TRBJ2-5; CDR3 protein: CASRLRTSGTETQYF; CDR3 DNA: TGCGCCAGCAGGCTTCGGACTAGCGGGACAGAGACCCAGTACTTC
clone size: -; D gene: TRBD1; V gene: TRBV5-1; CDR3 length: 13; J gene: TRBJ2-1; CDR3 protein: CASSLRTGNERFF; CDR3 DNA: TGCGCCAGCAGCTTGAGGACAGGGAATGAGCGGTTCTTC
clone size: once; D gene: TRBD1; V gene: TRBV29-1; CDR3 length: 14; J gene: TRBJ2-1; CDR3 protein: CSVVWDRVRNEQFF; CDR3 DNA: TGCAGCGTTGTATGGGACAGGGTGAGAAATGAGCAGTTCTTC
clone size: -; D gene: -; V gene: TRBV20-1; CDR3 length: 13; J gene: TRBJ2-1; CDR3 protein: CSARDKRANEQFF; CDR3 DNA: TGCAGTGCTAGAGATAAAAGGGCCAATGAGCAGTTCTTC
clone size: few; D gene: -; V gene: TRBV11-3; CDR3 length: 13; J gene: TRBJ2-1; CDR3 protein: CASSLSQLAEQFF; CDR3 DNA: TGTGCCAGCAGCTTATCCCAATTGGCTGAGCAGTTCTTC
clone size: -; D gene: -; V gene: TRBV20-1; CDR3 length: 13; J gene: TRBJ2-5; CDR3 protein: CSASHPGGETQYF; CDR3 DNA: TGCAGTGCTAGCCATCCTGGGGGGGAGACCCAGTACTTC
clone size: -; D gene: -; V gene: TRBV20-1; CDR3 length: 12; J gene: TRBJ1-3; CDR3 protein: CSASISGNTIYF; CDR3 DNA: TGCAGTGCTAGTATCTCTGGAAACACCATATATTTT
clone size: -; D gene: TRBD2; V gene: TRBV4-2; CDR3 length: 16; J gene: TRBJ2-7; CDR3 protein: CASSQAGTSGEETRYF; CDR3 DNA: TGTGCCAGCAGCCAAGCCGGGACTAGCGGAGAAGAGACCCGGTACTTC
clone size: -; D gene: TRBD1; V gene: TRBV6-7; CDR3 length: 18; J gene: TRBJ2-7; CDR3 protein: CASIPPRDRGFGSYEQYF; CDR3 DNA: TGTGCCAGCATCCCTCCCCGGGACAGGGGTTTTGGCTCCTACGAGCAGTACTTC
clone size: -; D gene: TRBD2; V gene: TRBV29-1; CDR3 length: 15; J gene: TRBJ2-3; CDR3 protein: CSVSGLAGRTDTQYF; CDR3 DNA: TGCAGCGTTTCTGGCCTAGCGGGACGCACAGATACGCAGTATTTT
clone size: -; D gene: -; V gene: TRBV29-1; CDR3 length: 13; J gene: TRBJ2-1; CDR3 protein: CSVEVPGYNEQFF; CDR3 DNA: TGCAGCGTTGAAGTCCCGGGCTACAATGAGCAGTTCTTC
clone size: -; D gene: TRBD1; V gene: TRBV9; CDR3 length: 16; J gene: TRBJ1-1; CDR3 protein: CASSPLGQGGNTEAFF; CDR3 DNA: TGTGCCAGCAGCCCATTAGGACAGGGGGGGAACACTGAAGCTTTCTTT
clone size: few; D gene: -; V gene: TRBV20-1; CDR3 length: 13; J gene: TRBJ2-1; CDR3 protein: CSATGQTLNEQFF; CDR3 DNA: TGCAGTGCCACGGGGCAGACCCTCAATGAGCAGTTCTTC
clone size: -; D gene: TRBD2; V gene: TRBV7-9; CDR3 length: 15; J gene: TRBJ2-1; CDR3 protein: CASSSPGLAGSEQFF; CDR3 DNA: TGTGCCAGCAGCTCGCCGGGACTAGCGGGAAGTGAGCAGTTCTTC
clone size: -; D gene: -; V gene: TRBV20-1; CDR3 length: 13; J gene: TRBJ1-3; CDR3 protein: CSADRVSGNTIYF; CDR3 DNA: TGCAGTGCTGACAGAGTCTCTGGAAACACCATATATTTT
clone size: few; D gene: TRBD1; V gene: TRBV10-3; CDR3 length: 14; J gene: TRBJ1-1; CDR3 protein: CAISEGQGASEAFF; CDR3 DNA: TGTGCCATCAGTGAGGGACAGGGGGCTTCTGAAGCTTTCTTT
clone size: -; D gene: TRBD1; V gene: TRBV18; CDR3 length: 14; J gene: TRBJ2-1; CDR3 protein: CASSPVTGSGEQFF; CDR3 DNA: TGTGCCAGCTCACCAGTGACAGGGTCCGGTGAGCAGTTCTTC
clone size: few; D gene: TRBD1; V gene: TRBV27; CDR3 length: 18; J gene: TRBJ1-5; CDR3 protein: CASSPGTGLGISNQPQHF; CDR3 DNA: TGTGCCAGCAGTCCCGGGACAGGGTTGGGGATTAGCAATCAGCCCCAGCATTTT
clone size: -; D gene: TRBD1; V gene: TRBV27; CDR3 length: 16; J gene: TRBJ2-2; CDR3 protein: CASSSDRGLNTGELFF; CDR3 DNA: TGTGCCAGCAGTTCTGACAGGGGGCTTAACACCGGGGAGCTGTTTTTT
clone size: -; D gene: -; V gene: TRBV29-1; CDR3 length: 11; J gene: TRBJ2-3; CDR3 protein: CSVDEGTTQYF; CDR3 DNA: TGCAGCGTTGACGAGGGGACTACGCAGTATTTT
clone size: many; D gene: -; V gene: TRBV7-9; CDR3 length: 16; J gene: TRBJ2-6; CDR3 protein: CASSLLGGSGANVLTF; CDR3 DNA: TGTGCCAGCAGCTTACTTGGGGGCTCTGGGGCCAACGTCCTGACTTTC
clone size: -; D gene: TRBD1; V gene: TRBV27; CDR3 length: 16; J gene: TRBJ2-1; CDR3 protein: CASSLSFPGGVGEQFF; CDR3 DNA: TGTGCCAGCAGTTTGTCTTTTCCAGGGGGAGTGGGTGAGCAGTTCTTC
clone size: -; D gene: TRBD1; V gene: TRBV12-3/TRBV12-4; CDR3 length: 14; J gene: TRBJ1-1; CDR3 protein: CASSSLQGASRAFF; CDR3 DNA: TGTGCCAGCAGCTCCCTACAGGGGGCGAGTCGGGCTTTCTTT
clone size: -; D gene: -; V gene: TRBV11-2; CDR3 length: 14; J gene: TRBJ2-7; CDR3 protein: CASSLARGANEQYF; CDR3 DNA: TGTGCCAGCAGCTTAGCCAGGGGCGCCAACGAGCAGTACTTC
clone size: -; D gene: -; V gene: TRBV12-3/TRBV12-4; CDR3 length: 13; J gene: TRBJ2-7; CDR3 protein: CASTRNTANEQYF; CDR3 DNA: TGTGCCAGCACCAGGAACACAGCAAATGAGCAGTACTTC
clone size: -; D gene: -; V gene: TRBV7-9; CDR3 length: 15; J gene: TRBJ2-1; CDR3 protein: CASSLDFSGYNEQFF; CDR3 DNA: TGTGCCAGCAGCTTAGATTTCTCGGGGTACAATGAGCAGTTCTTC
clone size: few; D gene: -; V gene: TRBV24-1; CDR3 length: 17; J gene: TRBJ1-1; CDR3 protein: CATSDLRVSQQNTEAFF; CDR3 DNA: TGTGCCACCAGTGATTTGCGGGTCAGTCAACAGAACACTGAAGCTTTCTTT
clone size: -; D gene: -; V gene: TRBV6-5; CDR3 length: 12; J gene: TRBJ1-2; CDR3 protein: CASRRGGLGYTF; CDR3 DNA: TGTGCCAGCAGAAGAGGGGGTCTTGGCTACACCTTC
clone size: few; D gene: TRBD1; V gene: TRBV6-5; CDR3 length: 15; J gene: TRBJ2-7; CDR3 protein: CASSIRDSSIYEQYF; CDR3 DNA: TGTGCCAGCAGTATCCGGGACAGCTCGATCTACGAGCAGTACTTC
clone size: few; D gene: -; V gene: TRBV27; CDR3 length: 14; J gene: TRBJ2-1; CDR3 protein: CASSNLQVYNEQFF; CDR3 DNA: TGTGCCAGCAGTAACCTACAGGTTTACAATGAGCAGTTCTTC
clone size: -; D gene: TRBD2; V gene: TRBV7-2; CDR3 length: 15; J gene: TRBJ2-5; CDR3 protein: CASIPGGGIQETQYF; CDR3 DNA: TGTGCCAGCATTCCGGGGGGGGGCATCCAAGAGACCCAGTACTTC
clone size: -; D gene: -; V gene: TRBV6-1; CDR3 length: 14; J gene: TRBJ2-2; CDR3 protein: CASSAKSNTGELFF; CDR3 DNA: TGTGCCAGCAGTGCTAAATCAAACACCGGGGAGCTGTTTTTT
clone size: few; D gene: TRBD1; V gene: TRBV24-1; CDR3 length: 15; J gene: TRBJ2-2; CDR3 protein: CATSDGTGSTGELFF; CDR3 DNA: TGTGCCACCAGTGATGGGACAGGGTCCACCGGGGAGCTGTTTTTT
clone size: -; D gene: -; V gene: TRBV4-1; CDR3 length: 17; J gene: TRBJ2-3; CDR3 protein: CASSQEWGGRAYNEQYF; CDR3 DNA: TGCGCCAGCAGCCAAGAATGGGGGGGCAGGGCCTACAATGAGCAGTATTTT
clone size: few; D gene: TRBD2; V gene: TRBV20-1; CDR3 length: 15; J gene: TRBJ2-1; CDR3 protein: CSAGGTPHSYNEQFF; CDR3 DNA: TGCAGTGCGGGAGGGACTCCTCACTCCTACAATGAGCAGTTCTTC
clone size: -; D gene: -; V gene: TRBV6-2/TRBV6-3; CDR3 length: 13; J gene: TRBJ2-7; CDR3 protein: CASGGASNYEQYF; CDR3 DNA: TGTGCCAGCGGCGGGGCCAGCAACTACGAGCAGTACTTC
clone size: -; D gene: -; V gene: TRBV5-1; CDR3 length: 15; J gene: TRBJ2-6; CDR3 protein: CASSPEGSGANALTF; CDR3 DNA: TGCGCCAGCAGCCCCGAAGGGTCTGGGGCCAACGCCCTGACTTTC
clone size: -; D gene: -; V gene: TRBV3-1; CDR3 length: 15; J gene: TRBJ1-4; CDR3 protein: CASSQRGGFGEKLFF; CDR3 DNA: TGTGCCAGCAGCCAACGGGGGGGGTTCGGCGAAAAACTGTTTTTT
clone size: once; D gene: -; V gene: TRBV9; CDR3 length: 16; J gene: TRBJ2-1; CDR3 protein: CASSVEIGSWNNEQFF; CDR3 DNA: TGTGCCAGCAGCGTAGAGATAGGGAGTTGGAACAATGAGCAGTTCTTC
clone size: -; D gene: TRBD2; V gene: TRBV3-1; CDR3 length: 15; J gene: TRBJ2-7; CDR3 protein: CASSQDPAGVGEQYF; CDR3 DNA: TGTGCCAGCAGCCAAGACCCAGCGGGAGTGGGCGAGCAGTACTTC
clone size: few; D gene: -; V gene: TRBV2; CDR3 length: 13; J gene: TRBJ1-5; CDR3 protein: CASRAGSNQPQHF; CDR3 DNA: TGTGCCAGCAGGGCCGGATCCAATCAGCCCCAGCATTTT